This T cell receptor beta chain was retrieved from a study of T cell responses to AZD1222 COVID-19 vaccine. Germline V gene data show CDR1 as LNHDA and CDR2 as SQIVND (reference sequence). Germline trimming cut 0 bases from V and 6 bases from J; bases unmatched to any gene: 13. The CDR3 has 19 residues. Generated by immunoSEQ multiplex PCR, the TCRdb table keeps only in-frame clones and is missing some. The sample carries roughly 150,000 clones, more than 75% recorded once. The receptor's source is an adult in good health. This material consisted of peripheral blood, taken on day 0 of AZD1222 vaccination. The V and J genes are TRBV19 and TRBJ1-5, with TRBD1 matching 11 bases. The CDR3 DNA follows: TGTGCCAGTAGTATAGATCCGGGACAGGGGGGGTACCCAGGTCAGCCCCAGCATTTT. Protein: CASSIDPGQGGYPGQPQHF.